One and the same sample provided the 32 T cell receptor beta chains below, sequenced in a study of vaccination and CD4 T cells after COVID-19. These receptors have no identified antigens. Sequenced with the Oncomine TCR Beta short-read assay was DNA taken from cultured CD4+ T cells. TCRdb called the PCR reads again in MiXCR, with one record for every CDR3 protein. The profile shows around 21,000 distinct CDR3 sequences, over 50% of them singletons. Treatment meaning: approximately 11-day PBMC culture with coronavirus spike peptide pools or control peptides (ViraFEST assay). Material: CD4+ T cells from blood, cultured in vitro. The receptors were sampled from a human donor who had recovered from COVID-19.

V usage is TRBV7-2 and J usage is TRBJ1-1; TRBD1 aligns across 7 bases. Germline CDR1 is SGHTA and CDR2 is FQGNSA. CDR3 length: 13 amino acids. Losses at the gene ends were 8 bases for V and 5 bases for J; bases not matched to a gene: 8. CDR3 protein: CASRQGGNTEAFF. Written as DNA, the CDR3 is TGTGCCAGCCGACAGGGAGGGAATACTGAAGCTTTCTTT. The whole variable domain, filled in from reference TRBV7-2 and TRBJ1-1, reads GAGVSQSPSNKVTEKGKDVELRCDPISGHTALYWYRQSLGQGLEFLIYFQGNSAPDKSGLPSDRFSAERTGGSVSTLTIQRTQQEDSAVYLCASRQGGNTEAFFGQGTRLTVV.

The chain uses TRBV28 and TRBJ2-7; D gene uncertain. CDR3 length: 13 amino acids. The germline V gene has CDR1 MDHEN and CDR2 SYDVKM. V lost 10 bases, J lost 0 bases, and 13 bases lay in between. The CDR3 DNA is TGTGCCACCTGCTGGCAGTACTCCTACGAGCAGTACTTC. This translates into CATCWQYSYEQYF.

V usage is TRBV18 and J usage is TRBJ1-5; D uncertain. The CDR3 has 16 residues. Germline CDR1 is KGHSH and CDR2 is LQKENI. The ends were cut back, 6 bases at V and 3 bases at J, with 18 bases in the middle. The DNA of the CDR3 is TGTGCCAGCTCCCTTACTAATCACGCGAACAATCAGCCCCAGCATTTT. This translates into CASSLTNHANNQPQHF.

The sample holds a few counts of this clonotype. The chain combines TRBV20-1 with TRBJ1-3, with 9 bases lining up with TRBD1. Germline V gene lookup returns CDR1 DFQATT and CDR2 SNEGSKA (reference sequence). This CDR3 contains 16 residues. The V gene end was trimmed by 0 bases and the J gene end by 1 base; junction bases not matched to a gene: 4. The CDR3: CSAREGQGSSGNTIYF. The CDR3, as DNA: TGCAGTGCTAGAGAGGGACAGGGCAGTTCTGGAAACACCATATATTTT.

This chain uses TRBV5-6 with TRBJ1-2; D gene unclear. Trimming took 6 bases from V and 6 from J, leaving 21 bases between them. Germline V lookup: CDR1 SGHDT, CDR2 YYEEEE. This CDR3 is 15 amino acids long. CDR3 sequence reads: CASTTMGGDRDGYTF. The CDR3 DNA is TGTGCCAGCACCACCATGGGCGGGGATAGGGATGGCTACACCTTC.

This chain uses TRBV7-9 with TRBJ2-7, with TRBD1 matching over 9 bases. Trimming cost V 4 bases and J 0 bases; bases outside gene matches: 7. CDR1 and CDR2 from the germline V gene are SEHNR and FQNEAQ (reference sequence). The CDR3 runs to 16 residues. The CDR3 nucleotides read TGTGCCAGCAGCTACCAACCGGGACAGGGCTCCTACGAGCAGTACTTC. Translated, it gives CASSYQPGQGSYEQYF.

V is TRBV20-1 and J is TRBJ1-3; D call uncertain. Germline V gene lookup returns CDR1 DFQATT and CDR2 SNEGSKA (reference sequence). V was trimmed by 2 bases and J by 0 bases, leaving 8 bases between them. The CDR3 covers 14 residues. The CDR3 nucleotides are TGCAGTGCTAGACGCGAGATCTCTGGAAACACCATATATTTT. The encoded protein is CSARREISGNTIYF.

A few counts support this clonotype. The junction does not match germline at one end; this may be a read error. This chain uses TRBV12-3 or TRBV12-4 with TRBJ1-5, with D possibly TRBD1 on 5 matching bases. This CDR3 contains 15 residues. CDR3: CASSFGVWGDQPQHF. CDR3 coding DNA: TGTGCTAGCAGTTTTGGAGTATGGGGCGATCAGCCCCAGCATTTT.

The V call is TRBV11-3, the J call TRBJ2-7; 7 bases map to TRBD1. This CDR3 comprises 16 residues. Per germline, CDR1 SGHNT and CDR2 YENEEA. The trim removed 6 bases at V and 3 bases at J, leaving 14 bases unmatched. CDR3 nucleotide sequence: TGTGCCAGCAGTTCCCCAGCTCGGGACAGCTACTACGAGCAGTACTTC. This codes for CASSSPARDSYYEQYF. Supplemented by reference TRBV11-3 and TRBJ2-7, the full variable domain reads EAGVVQSPRYKIIEKKQPVAFWCNPISGHNTLYWYLQNLGQGPELLIRYENEEAVDDSQLPKDRFSAERLKGVDSTLKIQPAELGDSAVYLCASSSPARDSYYEQYFGPGTRLTVT.

The CDR3 DNA reads TGTGCCAGCTCCCCCAGCCCGGGAACCCCTGGAAACACCATATATTTT. Its translation is CASSPSPGTPGNTIYF. The chain uses TRBV18 and TRBJ1-3; D gene ambiguous. Trimming shortened V by 6 bases and J by 2 bases, and 17 bases separated the two germline ends. This CDR3 is 16 amino acids long. CDR1 is KGHSH and CDR2 is LQKENI in the germline V gene.

The chain uses TRBV7-2 and TRBJ2-4; D is uncertain. Per the germline V gene, CDR1 is SGHTA and CDR2 is FQGNSA. This CDR3 is 13 amino acids long. V gave up 3 bases and J gave up 8 bases, with 11 bases separating them. This CDR3 reads CASSFAPRDIQYF. In DNA, the CDR3 is TGTGCCAGCAGCTTCGCCCCCCGGGACATTCAGTACTTC.

V gene TRBV20-1 combines with J gene TRBJ2-5; D perhaps matches TRBD2 (5 bases). Germline CDR1 DFQATT, CDR2 SNEGSKA (reference sequence). Trimming pared 5 bases from V and 0 bases from J, leaving 16 bases between. The CDR3 is made up of 15 amino acids. The CDR3 sequence is CSARRAAEDQETQYF. DNA of the CDR3: TGCAGTGCTCGCCGGGCCGCGGAGGACCAAGAGACCCAGTACTTC.

This sequence joins TRBV7-9 and TRBJ1-5; a possible D gene is TRBD1 (6 bases). Per germline, CDR1 SEHNR and CDR2 FQNEAQ (reference sequence). Trimming removed 4 bases at V and 2 bases at J, with 9 bases between. The CDR3 spans 14 residues. The CDR3 nucleotides are TGTGCCAGCAGCTCACAGGGTGGCAATCAGCCCCAGCATTTT. It specifies CASSSQGGNQPQHF.

CDR3: CASSLIGDNQPQHF. The CDR3 bases are TGTGCCAGCAGTTTGATCGGGGACAATCAGCCCCAGCATTTT. The chain employs TRBV12-3 or TRBV12-4 and TRBJ1-5; D ambiguous. The CDR3 consists of 14 residues. Deletions cut 3 bases from V and 3 bases from J, with 9 bases between.

The CDR3 region is CASSKVPSGSRTDTQYF. The CDR3 DNA is TGTGCCAGCAGCAAAGTCCCTAGCGGGAGTCGCACAGATACGCAGTATTTT. The rearrangement joins TRBV21-1 to TRBJ2-3; TRBD2, the D gene given by the table, was not confirmed from the DNA. TRBV21-1 counts as a pseudogene. The CDR3 runs to 17 residues.

The J gene is TRBJ2-3, the V gene TRBV12-3 or TRBV12-4, with 7 nucleotides matching TRBD2. This CDR3 region has 14 residues. The junction had 3 bases not matched to a gene; V was cut back by 1 base and J by 5 bases. CDR3 DNA sequence: TGTGCCAGCAGTTTAGAGGTAGCGGGAGATACGCAGTATTTT. Protein product: CASSLEVAGDTQYF.

Only a few counts were recorded for this clonotype. Here the CDR3 reads CAIALNPDNSPLHF. DNA of the CDR3: TGTGCCATCGCTCTGAACCCGGATAATTCACCCCTCCACTTT. The chain has TRBV10-3 and TRBJ1-6; no clear D. This CDR3 comprises 14 residues. The germline V gene has CDR1 ENHRY and CDR2 SYGVKD. V was cut by 8 bases and J by 5 bases, with 13 bases left in between.

The CDR3, as DNA: TGCGCCAGCAGCCCGCAGGGGGACTACGAGCAGTACTTC. It encodes CASSPQGDYEQYF. This rearrangement joins TRBV5-1 to TRBJ2-7; 7 bases line up with TRBD1. V gave up 4 bases and J gave up 3 bases; unmatched junction bases: 4. This CDR3 has 13 amino acids. Germline V gives CDR1 SGHRS, CDR2 YFSETQ. Full variable domain (outside the CDR3, taken from reference TRBV5-1 and TRBJ2-7): KAGVTQTPRYLIKTRGQQVTLSCSPISGHRSVSWYQQTPGQGLQFLFEYFSETQRNKGNFPGRFSGRQFSNSRSEMNVSTLELGDSALYLCASSPQGDYEQYFGPGTRLTVT.

This chain connects TRBV15 to TRBJ1-2, with unresolved D. Germline V lookup: CDR1 LNHNV, CDR2 YYDKDF (reference sequence). The CDR3 runs to 14 residues. V dropped 1 base and J dropped 2 bases, with 8 bases sitting between them. Here the CDR3 DNA reads TGTGCCACCAGCAGAGCGAACAGAAACTATGGCTACACCTTC. It specifies CATSRANRNYGYTF.

The V and J genes are TRBV20-1 and TRBJ1-5, with TRBD1 identical over 7 bases. After removal of 4 bases from V and 7 bases from J, the junction contained 7 bases not matched to a gene. The CDR3 is 13 residues long. CDR1 and CDR2 (germline): DFQATT, SNEGSKA (reference sequence). The CDR3: CSAKGQVNQPQHF. CDR3 in DNA: TGCAGTGCTAAAGGACAGGTTAACCAGCCCCAGCATTTT.

The CDR3 region has the DNA TGCAGTGCTGCCGGGGACTGGCAACAAGAGACCCAGTACTTC. This translates into CSAAGDWQQETQYF. The V gene is TRBV20-1, the J gene TRBJ2-5; TRBD2 might be the D (6 bases). The CDR3 has 14 amino acids. Between the trimmed V and J ends, which lost 5 bases and 2 bases, there was a span of 15 bases. Germline lookup yields CDR1 DFQATT and CDR2 SNEGSKA (reference sequence).

In this sample, this clonotype turned up a few times. This chain links TRBV6-1 with TRBJ1-2; TRBD1 matches 7 bases. The CDR3 covers 16 residues. Trimming cost V 6 bases and J 6 bases; bases outside gene matches: 16. CDR1 is MNHNS and CDR2 is SASEGT in the germline V gene. CDR3 in amino acids: CASRELPGQRGDGYTF. As DNA, the CDR3 is TGTGCCAGCAGAGAACTCCCGGGACAGCGAGGGGATGGCTACACCTTC.

The chain couples TRBV10-1 to TRBJ1-1; 8 bases align to TRBD1. The CDR3 length is 13 residues. Germline CDR1 and CDR2: WNHNN and SYGVQD (reference sequence). V lost 3 bases and J lost 4; bases outside the gene matches: 1. Here the CDR3 DNA reads TGCGCCAGCAGTGACAGGGGGCTCACTGAAGCTTTCTTT. It is translated as CASSDRGLTEAFF.

The V and J genes are TRBV12-3 or TRBV12-4 and TRBJ1-1; D call uncertain. CDR3 length: 12 residues. V lost 7 bases and J lost 0, with 6 bases in between. The CDR3 sequence is CASKQMNTEAFF. The CDR3 nucleotides read TGTGCCAGCAAACAAATGAACACTGAAGCTTTCTTT.

This clonotype was seen only a few times. The chain recombines TRBV20-1 with TRBJ2-4, with D maybe TRBD2 (6 bases). The germline CDR1 and CDR2 sequences are DFQATT and SNEGSKA (reference sequence). This CDR3 spans 14 amino acids. V was pared by 3 bases and J by 9 bases, with 18 bases between. CDR3 sequence reads: CSASTSRVSGIQYF. The CDR3 DNA reads TGCAGTGCTAGCACCTCTAGAGTTAGCGGCATTCAGTACTTC.

This rearrangement joins TRBV20-1 to TRBJ2-7; D is uncertain. The CDR3 runs 13 residues. Germline assignment: CDR1 DFQATT and CDR2 SNEGSKA (reference sequence). Trimming pared 3 bases from V and 0 bases from J, leaving 9 bases between. The CDR3 is CSASTVSSYEQYF. The CDR3 DNA reads as TGCAGTGCTAGTACTGTGAGCTCCTACGAGCAGTACTTC.

The CDR3 nucleotides are TGTGCCAGCAGCTTATTGGGGGTGAACACTGAAGCTTTCTTT. Amino acids: CASSLLGVNTEAFF. The V gene is TRBV7-9, the J gene TRBJ1-1, with TRBD1 as a possible D gene (5 bases). This CDR3 contains 14 residues. Per the germline V gene, CDR1 is SEHNR and CDR2 is FQNEAQ (reference sequence). Trimming took off 2 bases at V and 0 bases at J, with 7 bases between the two ends.

This chain links TRBV20-1 with TRBJ2-1, with D maybe TRBD2 (6 bases). The CDR3 loop spans 15 amino acids. V was pared by 5 bases and J by 0 bases, with 14 bases between. The germline V gene has CDR1 DFQATT and CDR2 SNEGSKA (reference sequence). DNA for the CDR3: TGCAGTGCTGGAGGGCAGGGCCGCTCCTACAATGAGCAGTTCTTC. It encodes CSAGGQGRSYNEQFF.

This clonotype was counted between two and nine times. The gene calls are TRBV6-1 and TRBJ1-2; 9 bases match TRBD1. There are 15 residues in the CDR3. J gave up 3 bases and V 5 bases, and 7 bases lay outside the gene matches. Germline V gene sequence: CDR1 MNHNS, CDR2 SASEGT. The CDR3 DNA follows: TGTGCCAGCAGTACACATACAGGGGGCGACTATGGCTACACCTTC. Translation: CASSTHTGGDYGYTF.

The rearrangement uses TRBV24-1 and TRBJ2-3; 8 positions match TRBD2. The CDR3 length is 15 residues. J gave up 4 bases and V 5 bases, and 7 bases lay outside the gene matches. Germline V CDR1 and CDR2: KGHDR, SFDVKD. CDR3 sequence reads: CATSASGGVADTQYF. The CDR3 coding sequence is TGTGCCACCAGTGCCAGCGGGGGCGTCGCAGATACGCAGTATTTT.

The genes are TRBV20-1 and TRBJ1-6, with a tentative D call TRBD1 (5 bases). The V end was cut by 5 bases, the J end by 10 bases, with 9 bases between. This CDR3 spans 11 amino acids. The germline V gene has CDR1 DFQATT and CDR2 SNEGSKA (reference sequence). The CDR3: CSALGESPLHF. The CDR3 DNA is TGCAGTGCTTTAGGGGAATCACCCCTCCACTTT.

The J gene is TRBJ2-1, the V gene TRBV12-3 or TRBV12-4, with D possibly being TRBD1 or TRBD2 (6 bases each). The V end was cut by 3 bases, the J end by 9 bases, with 12 bases between. The CDR3 consists of 13 residues. The CDR3 sequence is CASSLIEGGEQFF. In DNA, the CDR3 is TGTGCCAGCAGTTTGATTGAGGGGGGTGAGCAGTTCTTC.